This TCR beta chain was sequenced during a study of T cells in Graves' hyperthyroidism and ophthalmopathy. This clonotype has ten or more counts. The TCR beta CDR3 regions underwent amplification using RNA transcripts as the source. Primed by the HTBI set, a first-round RT-PCR was run on the TCR CDR3. TCRdb reprocessed the multiplex PCR reads via MiXCR and lists one record per CDR3 protein. The data hold roughly 420,000 distinct CDR3 sequences, with 15% to 18% observed a single time. Germline assignment: CDR1 ENHRY and CDR2 SYGVKD. V lost 6 bases to trimming and J lost 1 base, with 3 bases between them. The CDR3 has 11 residues.

The sequencing sample was made of blood. This TCR was recovered from a woman aged 18-29 years with Graves' hyperthyroidism. This chain joins TRBV10-3 and TRBJ2-5, with D uncertain. The CDR3 DNA reads TGTGCCATCAGCCCCCAAGAGACCCAGTACTTC. Its protein is CAISPQETQYF.